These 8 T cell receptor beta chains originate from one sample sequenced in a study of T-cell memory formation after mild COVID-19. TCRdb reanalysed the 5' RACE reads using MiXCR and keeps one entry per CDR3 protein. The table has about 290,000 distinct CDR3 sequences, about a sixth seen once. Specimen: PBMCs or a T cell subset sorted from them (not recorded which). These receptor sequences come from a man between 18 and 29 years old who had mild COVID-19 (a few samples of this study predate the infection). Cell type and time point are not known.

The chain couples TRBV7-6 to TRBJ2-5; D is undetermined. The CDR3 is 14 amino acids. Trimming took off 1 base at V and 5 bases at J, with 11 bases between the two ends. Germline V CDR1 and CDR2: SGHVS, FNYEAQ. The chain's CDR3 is CASSLVRREETQYF. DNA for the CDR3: TGTGCCAGCAGCTTAGTAAGGAGAGAGGAGACCCAGTACTTC. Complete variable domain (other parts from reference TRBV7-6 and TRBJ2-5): GAGVSQSPRYKVTKRGQDVALRCDPISGHVSLYWYRQALGQGPEFLTYFNYEAQQDKSGLPNDRFSAERPEGSISTLTIQRTEQRDSAMYRCASSLVRREETQYFGPGTRLLVL.

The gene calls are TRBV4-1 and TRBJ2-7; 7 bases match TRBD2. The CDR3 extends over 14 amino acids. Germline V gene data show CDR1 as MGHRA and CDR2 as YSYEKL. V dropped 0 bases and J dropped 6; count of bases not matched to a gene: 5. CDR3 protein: CASSQDQGGSEQYV. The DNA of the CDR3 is TGCGCCAGCAGCCAAGACCAGGGAGGGAGCGAGCAGTACGTC.

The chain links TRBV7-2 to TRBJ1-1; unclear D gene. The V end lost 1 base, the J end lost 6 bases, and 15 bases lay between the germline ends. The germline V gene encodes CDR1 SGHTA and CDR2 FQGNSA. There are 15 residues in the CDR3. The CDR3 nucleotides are TGTGCCAGCAGCTTAGTTGGGGAGGGTAGCGCTGAAGCTTTCTTT. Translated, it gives CASSLVGEGSAEAFF.

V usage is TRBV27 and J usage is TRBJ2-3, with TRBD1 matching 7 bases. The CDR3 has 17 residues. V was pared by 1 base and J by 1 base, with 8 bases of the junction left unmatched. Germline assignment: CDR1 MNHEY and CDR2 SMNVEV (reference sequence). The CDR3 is CASSLLHAGQGTDTQYF. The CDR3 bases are TGTGCCAGCAGTTTATTACATGCCGGACAGGGCACAGATACGCAGTATTTT.

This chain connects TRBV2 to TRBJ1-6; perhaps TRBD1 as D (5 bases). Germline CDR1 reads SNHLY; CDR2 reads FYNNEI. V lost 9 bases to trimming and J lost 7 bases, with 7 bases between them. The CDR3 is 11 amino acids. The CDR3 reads CASRQNSPLHF. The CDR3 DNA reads TGTGCCAGTCGACAGAATTCACCCCTCCACTTT. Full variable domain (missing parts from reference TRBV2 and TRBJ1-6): EPEVTQTPSHQVTQMGQEVILRCVPISNHLYFYWYRQILGQKVEFLVSFYNNEISEKSEIFDDQFSVERPDGSNFTLKIRSTKLEDSAMYFCASRQNSPLHFGNGTRLTVT.

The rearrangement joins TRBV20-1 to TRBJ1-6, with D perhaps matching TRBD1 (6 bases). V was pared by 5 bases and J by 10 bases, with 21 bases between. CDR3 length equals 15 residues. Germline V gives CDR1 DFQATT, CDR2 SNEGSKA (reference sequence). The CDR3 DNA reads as TGCAGTGCTCCCCCCCAGCGGGACACACAATCACCCCTCCACTTT. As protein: CSAPPQRDTQSPLHF.

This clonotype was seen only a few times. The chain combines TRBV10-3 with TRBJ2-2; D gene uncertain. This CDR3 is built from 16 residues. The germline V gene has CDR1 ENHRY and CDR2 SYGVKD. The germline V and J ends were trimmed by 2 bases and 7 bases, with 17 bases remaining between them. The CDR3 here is CAISEPARSGIGELFF. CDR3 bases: TGTGCCATCAGTGAGCCCGCCAGGTCGGGCATCGGGGAGCTGTTTTTT.

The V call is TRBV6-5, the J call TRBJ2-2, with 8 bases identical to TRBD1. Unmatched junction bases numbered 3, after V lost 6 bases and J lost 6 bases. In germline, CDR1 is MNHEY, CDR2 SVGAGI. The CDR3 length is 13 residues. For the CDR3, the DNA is TGTGCCAGCAGGGCCAGGGGGCCCGGGGAGCTGTTTTTT. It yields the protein CASRARGPGELFF.